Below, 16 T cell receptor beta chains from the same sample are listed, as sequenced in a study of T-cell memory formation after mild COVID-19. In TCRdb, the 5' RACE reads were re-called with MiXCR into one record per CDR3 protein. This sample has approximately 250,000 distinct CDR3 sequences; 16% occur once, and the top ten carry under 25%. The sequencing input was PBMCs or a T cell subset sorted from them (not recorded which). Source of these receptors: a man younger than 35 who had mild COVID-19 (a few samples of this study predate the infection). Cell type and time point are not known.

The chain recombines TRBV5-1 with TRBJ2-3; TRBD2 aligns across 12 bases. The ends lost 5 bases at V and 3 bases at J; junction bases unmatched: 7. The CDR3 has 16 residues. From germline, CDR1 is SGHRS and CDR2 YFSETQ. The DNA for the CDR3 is TGCGCCAGCAGTGGAGGACTAGCGGGGTTGACAGATACGCAGTATTTT. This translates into CASSGGLAGLTDTQYF.

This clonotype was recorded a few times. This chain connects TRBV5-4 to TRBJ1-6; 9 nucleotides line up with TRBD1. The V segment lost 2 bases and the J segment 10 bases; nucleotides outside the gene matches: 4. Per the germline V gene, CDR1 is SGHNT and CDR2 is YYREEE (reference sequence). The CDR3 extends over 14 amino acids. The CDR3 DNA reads TGTGCCAGCAGCTTCGGGACAGGGAACTCACCCCTCCACTTT. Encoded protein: CASSFGTGNSPLHF. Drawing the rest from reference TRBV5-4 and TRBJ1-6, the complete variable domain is ETGVTQSPTHLIKTRGQQVTLRCSSQSGHNTVSWYQQALGQGPQFIFQYYREEENGRGNFPPRFSGLQFPNYSSELNVNALELDDSALYLCASSFGTGNSPLHFGNGTRLTVT.

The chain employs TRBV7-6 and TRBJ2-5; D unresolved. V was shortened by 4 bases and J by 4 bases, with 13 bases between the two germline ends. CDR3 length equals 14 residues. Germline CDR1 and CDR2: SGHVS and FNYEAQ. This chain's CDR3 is CASSSRERGETQYF. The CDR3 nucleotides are TGTGCCAGCAGCTCCCGTGAGCGAGGAGAGACCCAGTACTTC. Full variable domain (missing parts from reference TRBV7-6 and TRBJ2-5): GAGVSQSPRYKVTKRGQDVALRCDPISGHVSLYWYRQALGQGPEFLTYFNYEAQQDKSGLPNDRFSAERPEGSISTLTIQRTEQRDSAMYRCASSSRERGETQYFGPGTRLLVL.

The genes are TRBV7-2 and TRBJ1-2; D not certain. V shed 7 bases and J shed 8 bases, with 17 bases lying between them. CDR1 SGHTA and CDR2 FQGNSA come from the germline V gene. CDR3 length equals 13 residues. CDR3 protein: CASTHPPVTGYTF. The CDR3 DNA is TGTGCCAGCACCCATCCACCAGTTACAGGCTACACCTTC.

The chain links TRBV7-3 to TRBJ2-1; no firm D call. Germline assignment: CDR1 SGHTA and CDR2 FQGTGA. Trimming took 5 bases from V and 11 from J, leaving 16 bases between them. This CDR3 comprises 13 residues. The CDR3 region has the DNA TGTGCCAGCAGCCAACCCCCATCCCATCAGCAGTTCTTC. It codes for CASSQPPSHQQFF.

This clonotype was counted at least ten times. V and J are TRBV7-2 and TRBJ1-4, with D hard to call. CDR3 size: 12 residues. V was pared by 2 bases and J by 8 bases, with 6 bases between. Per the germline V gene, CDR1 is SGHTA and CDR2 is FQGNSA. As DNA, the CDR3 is TGTGCCAGCAGCTTAAATCAGGAAAAACTGTTTTTT. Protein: CASSLNQEKLFF.

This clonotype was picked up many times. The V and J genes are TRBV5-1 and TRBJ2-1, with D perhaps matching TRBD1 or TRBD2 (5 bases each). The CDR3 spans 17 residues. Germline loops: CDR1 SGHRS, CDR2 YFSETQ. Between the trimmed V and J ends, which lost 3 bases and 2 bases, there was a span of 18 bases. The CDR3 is CASSSTGTRPPYNEQFF. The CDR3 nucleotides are TGCGCCAGCAGCTCTACCGGGACCCGACCACCCTACAATGAGCAGTTCTTC. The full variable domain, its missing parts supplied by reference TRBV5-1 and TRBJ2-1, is KAGVTQTPRYLIKTRGQQVTLSCSPISGHRSVSWYQQTPGQGLQFLFEYFSETQRNKGNFPGRFSGRQFSNSRSEMNVSTLELGDSALYLCASSSTGTRPPYNEQFFGPGTRLTVL.

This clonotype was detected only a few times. Here the CDR3 reads CASSVGGGGHGYTF. The CDR3 region has the DNA TGTGCCAGCAGCGTAGGAGGGGGCGGCCATGGCTACACCTTC. The V gene is TRBV9, the J gene TRBJ1-2; 7 positions agree with TRBD1. Germline CDR1 is SGDLS and CDR2 is YYNGEE. V trimming: 0 bases; J trimming: 6 bases; junction bases outside the gene matches: 5. This CDR3 has 14 amino acids.

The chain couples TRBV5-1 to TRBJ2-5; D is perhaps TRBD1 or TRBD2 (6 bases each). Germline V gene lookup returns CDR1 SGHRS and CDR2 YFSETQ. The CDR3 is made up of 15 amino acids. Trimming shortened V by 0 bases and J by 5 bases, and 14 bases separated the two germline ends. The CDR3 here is CASSLGQAAGETQYF. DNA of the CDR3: TGCGCCAGCAGCTTGGGACAGGCGGCGGGGGAGACCCAGTACTTC.

The CDR3 loop is CSAKSPGANTEAFF. The CDR3 coding sequence is TGCAGTGCTAAGTCCCCGGGTGCGAACACTGAAGCTTTCTTT. This chain uses TRBV20-1 with TRBJ1-1; D gene uncertain. V gave up 4 bases and J gave up 1 base, with 13 bases separating them. The CDR3 is 14 amino acids. Germline V gene sequence: CDR1 DFQATT, CDR2 SNEGSKA (reference sequence).

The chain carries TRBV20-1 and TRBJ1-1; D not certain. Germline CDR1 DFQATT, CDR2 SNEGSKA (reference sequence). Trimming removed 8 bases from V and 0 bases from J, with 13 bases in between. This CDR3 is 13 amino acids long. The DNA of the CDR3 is TGCAGTACTTCCAAGGAACTGAACACTGAAGCTTTCTTT. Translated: CSTSKELNTEAFF.

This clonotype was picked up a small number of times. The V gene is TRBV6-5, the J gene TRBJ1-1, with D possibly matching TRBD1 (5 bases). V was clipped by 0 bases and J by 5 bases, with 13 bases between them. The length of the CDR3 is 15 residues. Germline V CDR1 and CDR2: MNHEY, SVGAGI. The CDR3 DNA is TGTGCCAGCAGTTACTCAGTAACGGGGGGGACTGAAGCTTTCTTT. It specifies CASSYSVTGGTEAFF.

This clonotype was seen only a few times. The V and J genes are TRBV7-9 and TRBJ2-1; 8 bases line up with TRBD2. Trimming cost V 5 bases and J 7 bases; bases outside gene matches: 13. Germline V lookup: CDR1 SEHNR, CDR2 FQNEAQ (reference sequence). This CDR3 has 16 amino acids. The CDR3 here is CASSLLSGGGGNEQFF. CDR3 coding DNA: TGTGCCAGCAGCCTACTCAGCGGGGGAGGAGGAAATGAGCAGTTCTTC.

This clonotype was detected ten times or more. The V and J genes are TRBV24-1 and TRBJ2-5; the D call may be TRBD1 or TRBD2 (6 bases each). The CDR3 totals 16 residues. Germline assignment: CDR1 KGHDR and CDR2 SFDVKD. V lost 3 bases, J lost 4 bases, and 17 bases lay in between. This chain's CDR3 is CATSDSGRGGGETQYF. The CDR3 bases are TGTGCCACCAGTGATAGCGGCAGGGGAGGCGGAGAGACCCAGTACTTC.

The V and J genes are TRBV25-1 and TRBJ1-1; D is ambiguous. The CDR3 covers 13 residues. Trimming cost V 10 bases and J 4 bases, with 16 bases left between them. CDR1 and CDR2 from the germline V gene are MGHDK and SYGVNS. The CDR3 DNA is TGTGCCACCATACCGTGGGAAGGCACTGAAGCTTTCTTT. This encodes CATIPWEGTEAFF. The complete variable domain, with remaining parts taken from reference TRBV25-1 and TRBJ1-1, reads EADIYQTPRYLVIGTGKKITLECSQTMGHDKMYWYQQDPGMELHLIHYSYGVNSTEKGDLSSESTVSRIRTEHFPLTLESARPSHTSQYLCATIPWEGTEAFFGQGTRLTVV.

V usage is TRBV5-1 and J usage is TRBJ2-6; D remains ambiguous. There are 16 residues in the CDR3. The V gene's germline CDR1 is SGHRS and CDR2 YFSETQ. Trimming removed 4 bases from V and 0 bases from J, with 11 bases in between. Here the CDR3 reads CASSLGPSSGANVLTF. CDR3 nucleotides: TGCGCCAGCAGCCTAGGGCCTAGCTCTGGGGCCAACGTCCTGACTTTC.